This T cell receptor beta chain is drawn from a study of neurological immune-mediated disorders. Each CDR3 protein gets one entry after TCRdb re-called the 5' RACE reads with MiXCR. This sample has roughly 20,000 distinct CDR3 sequences, with 12% to 15% found just once. CDR1 and CDR2 (germline): LNHDA, SQIVND (reference sequence). This CDR3 spans 13 amino acids. The V end lost 6 bases, the J end lost 8 bases, and 16 bases lay between the germline ends. This receptor was obtained from a woman aged 60-75 years with HTLV-1-associated myelopathy (HAM/TSP). What was sequenced was CD4+ T cells from blood. The chain recombines TRBV19 with TRBJ1-2, with D unclear. This chain's CDR3 is CASSGPALEGYTF. The CDR3 nucleotides are TGTGCCAGTAGCGGGCCTGCCTTGGAGGGCTACACCTTC.